This T cell receptor (beta chain) was found in a study of neurological immune-mediated disorders. TCRdb re-called the 5' RACE reads with MiXCR, one entry per CDR3 protein. The sample records about 59,000 distinct CDR3 sequences, over 9.5% being singletons. The germline V gene has CDR1 SGHNT and CDR2 YYREEE (reference sequence). With 0 bases removed from V and 6 bases from J, the gap between germline ends came to 14 bases. CDR3 length: 15 amino acids. The sequenced sample was PBMCs. This clonotype originated in a woman aged 55-69 years with HTLV-1-associated myelopathy (HAM/TSP). The chain carries TRBV5-4 and TRBJ2-3, with D unresolved. The CDR3 protein is CASSLAVALEDTQYF. DNA for the CDR3: TGTGCCAGCAGCTTGGCCGTCGCCCTGGAGGATACGCAGTATTTT.